Following are 23 T cell receptor beta chains from one sample sequenced in a study of shared T cell receptors in the human thymus (dated by TCRdb to the early 2020s). The library relied on the immunoSEQ multiplex PCR assay. The clones in this table, taken by TCRdb from immuneACCESS, are in-frame only. Not every clone is retained; where verified, under half of the shortfall comes from an unresolved V gene, and the cause of the rest is unknown. Across this sample there are 500,000 to 550,000 clones, with roughly 74% seen only once. The biggest ten clones account for about 0.013% of the sample. These data also featured in a second study, about human thymus T cells.

The material sequenced was thymocytes. Receptors were obtained from a boy under two years old with a congenital heart defect. Donor details come from another sample of the same person, matched by shared clones.

V and J are TRBV29-1 and TRBJ2-7; a possible D gene is TRBD2 (6 bases). Deletions cut 2 bases from V and 0 bases from J, with 17 bases between. The CDR3 contains 16 residues. CDR1 SQVTM and CDR2 ANQGSEA come from the germline V gene. In DNA, the CDR3 is TGCAGCGTTGAAAGTAGGTACGGGACTGGCTCCTACGAGCAGTACTTC. The encoded protein is CSVESRYGTGSYEQYF.

This clone was detected a few times. The genes are TRBV4-3 and TRBJ2-1, with a possible D match to TRBD2 (6 bases). The germline gives CDR1 LGHNA, CDR2 YSLEER. V was clipped by 2 bases and J by 0 bases, with 14 bases between them. CDR3 size: 17 residues. CDR3 nucleotides: TGCGCCAGCAGCCAATACGGGAGCGGTATCTCCTACAATGAGCAGTTCTTC. Translation: CASSQYGSGISYNEQFF.

V usage is TRBV14 and J usage is TRBJ1-4, with 9 bases aligning to TRBD1. Germline V CDR1 and CDR2: SGHDN, FVKESK. With 5 bases clipped from V and 7 bases from J, the junction kept 5 bases outside the gene matches. This CDR3 region has 14 residues. CDR3 loop: CASSSDRGAEKLFF. Written as DNA, the CDR3 is TGTGCCAGCAGCTCCGACAGGGGGGCTGAAAAACTGTTTTTT.

This clone was detected only a few times. This sequence joins TRBV18 and TRBJ2-7; D call uncertain. The CDR3 is made up of 11 amino acids. CDR1 is KGHSH, CDR2 LQKENI, per germline. The germline V and J ends were trimmed by 6 bases and 6 bases, with 9 bases remaining between them. This CDR3 reads CASSSQVEQYF. The CDR3 nucleotides read TGTGCCAGCTCCTCCCAGGTCGAGCAGTACTTC.

The J gene is TRBJ2-2, the V gene TRBV14; TRBD2 matches at 9 bases. The CDR3 length is 18 residues. The V and J ends lost 0 bases and 4 bases, in that order; junction bases with no gene match: 9. CDR1 is SGHDN and CDR2 is FVKESK in the germline V gene. The CDR3 nucleotides are TGTGCCAGCAGCCAAGAATGGGCCCCAGCGGGAGGCACCGGGGAGCTGTTTTTT. Encoded protein: CASSQEWAPAGGTGELFF. Based on the CDR3 plus reference TRBV14 and TRBJ2-2, the full variable domain is EAGVTQFPSHSVIEKGQTVTLRCDPISGHDNLYWYRRVMGKEIKFLLHFVKESKQDESGMPNNRFLAERTGGTYSTLKVQPAELEDSGVYFCASSQEWAPAGGTGELFFGEGSRLTVL.

There are a few counts of this clone. The chain couples TRBV4-1 to TRBJ2-3, with TRBD2 matching over 13 bases. Unmatched junction bases numbered 14, after V lost 3 bases and J lost 2 bases. Germline CDR1 and CDR2: MGHRA and YSYEKL. This CDR3 has 20 residues. The CDR3 sequence: CASSQGQRNGTSGNTDTQYF. CDR3 bases: TGCGCCAGCAGCCAGGGACAGAGAAATGGGACTAGCGGGAACACAGATACGCAGTATTTT.

This clone was counted once. This chain connects TRBV11-2 to TRBJ2-7, with 9 bases that match TRBD1. The CDR3 spans 15 residues. Germline lookup yields CDR1 SGHAT and CDR2 FQNNGV. Losses at the gene ends were 5 bases for V and 2 bases for J; bases not matched to a gene: 7. CDR3 DNA sequence: TGTGCCAGCAGCCCCGACAGGGGGACTACCTACGAGCAGTACTTC. This codes for CASSPDRGTTYEQYF.

CDR3 protein: CASSPRQGGTEAFF. The CDR3 nucleotides read TGTGCCAGCAGTCCCCGACAGGGGGGCACTGAAGCTTTCTTT. The J gene is TRBJ1-1, the V gene TRBV28; 9 positions agree with TRBD1. This CDR3 region has 14 residues. Germline loops: CDR1 MDHEN, CDR2 SYDVKM. V lost 5 bases, J lost 4 bases, and 5 bases stayed unmatched.

V and J are TRBV7-9 and TRBJ2-3, with a weak D call TRBD1 (6 bases). With 5 bases removed from V and 0 bases from J, the gap between germline ends came to 18 bases. Germline V gene sequence: CDR1 SEHNR, CDR2 FQNEAQ (reference sequence). This CDR3 is built from 17 residues. CDR3 in DNA: TGTGCCAGCAGCCGACCGCGTGAGGGGGAAAGCACAGATACGCAGTATTTT. This codes for CASSRPREGESTDTQYF.

This clone was observed a single time. This chain uses TRBV7-2 with TRBJ1-3; D call uncertain. CDR1 SGHTA and CDR2 FQGNSA come from the germline V gene. The CDR3 spans 15 residues. V lost 1 base to trimming and J lost 0 bases, with 7 bases between them. CDR3 nucleotides: TGTGCCAGCAGCTTAGACAAACGCTCTGGAAACACCATATATTTT. This gives the protein CASSLDKRSGNTIYF.

This rearrangement joins TRBV9 to TRBJ2-7; TRBD2 agrees at 10 bases. Germline lookup yields CDR1 SGDLS and CDR2 YYNGEE. The CDR3 spans 15 residues. V was clipped by 1 base and J by 4 bases; unmatched bases: 5. The CDR3: CASSVSTSGQYEQYF. CDR3 nucleotides: TGTGCCAGCAGCGTATCGACTAGCGGGCAATACGAGCAGTACTTC.

CDR3 loop: CASSQGGDNYGYTF. The CDR3 coding sequence is TGCGCCAGCAGTCAAGGGGGGGATAACTATGGCTACACCTTC. The chain employs TRBV23-1 and TRBJ1-2; possibly TRBD1 for D (5 bases). TRBV23-1 is an ORF; its function is uncertain. The CDR3 has 14 residues. The ends were cut back, 2 bases at V and 1 base at J, with 8 bases in the middle.

The CDR3 DNA follows: TGTGCCAGCAGCGTAGAAGAAGGTTACGGGACTACGAATGAGCAGTTCTTC. Translating it yields CASSVEEGYGTTNEQFF. The chain combines TRBV9 with TRBJ2-1; 7 positions match TRBD2. In germline, CDR1 is SGDLS, CDR2 YYNGEE. Losses at the gene ends were 0 bases for V and 7 bases for J; bases not matched to a gene: 13. This CDR3 contains 17 residues.

This clone was seen only a few times. The chain joins TRBV4-3 to TRBJ1-3; 7 nucleotides line up with TRBD1. From germline, CDR1 is LGHNA and CDR2 YSLEER. V gave up 1 base and J gave up 1 base; unmatched junction bases: 7. The CDR3 loop spans 17 amino acids. The CDR3 nucleotides read TGCGCCAGCAGCCAAGTACAGGGGAAAGAGTCTGGAAACACCATATATTTT. This translates into CASSQVQGKESGNTIYF.

This clone has just a few counts. The chain combines TRBV4-2 with TRBJ2-1, with TRBD2 identical over 9 bases. V shed 0 bases and J 14 bases; nucleotides not matched to a gene: 5. Germline V gene lookup returns CDR1 LGHNA and CDR2 YNFKEQ. The CDR3 is made up of 13 amino acids. Written as DNA, the CDR3 is TGTGCCAGCAGCCAAGATCTGCGGGAGGGGAAGTTCTTC. This codes for CASSQDLREGKFF.

V usage is TRBV5-1 and J usage is TRBJ2-7; TRBD1 might be the D (6 bases). The CDR3 has 14 residues. Germline loops: CDR1 SGHRS, CDR2 YFSETQ. V was cut by 4 bases and J by 0 bases, with 11 bases left in between. CDR3: CASSKGQSSYEQYF. DNA of the CDR3: TGCGCCAGCAGCAAAGGACAGAGCTCCTACGAGCAGTACTTC.

V usage is TRBV9 and J usage is TRBJ2-1, with 14 bases matching TRBD2. The J segment lost 8 bases and the V segment lost 5 bases, leaving 3 bases of the junction unmatched. Germline V CDR1 and CDR2: SGDLS, YYNGEE. The length of the CDR3 is 14 residues. The CDR3 here is CASSGTSGSHEQFF. The CDR3, as DNA: TGTGCCAGCAGTGGGACTAGCGGGAGCCATGAGCAGTTCTTC.

The chain has TRBV4-1 and TRBJ1-5, with D possibly being TRBD1 (5 bases). The V gene lost 0 bases and the J gene lost 8 bases, with 14 bases spanning the gap. This CDR3 has 15 amino acids. Germline CDR1 and CDR2: MGHRA and YSYEKL. Here the CDR3 DNA reads TGCGCCAGCAGCCAAGAGGGGCCCCCTTATGAGCCCCAGCATTTT. Translated, it gives CASSQEGPPYEPQHF.

V usage is TRBV6-1 and J usage is TRBJ2-1, with a tentative D call TRBD1 (5 bases). CDR1 is MNHNS, CDR2 SASEGT, per germline. The CDR3 has 15 residues. Trimming removed 1 base from V and 5 bases from J, with 12 bases in between. This CDR3 reads CASSEEVGVDNEQFF. The CDR3 bases are TGTGCCAGCAGTGAAGAGGTAGGGGTAGACAATGAGCAGTTCTTC.

The gene calls are TRBV27 and TRBJ2-7; TRBD1 might be the D (5 bases). Germline V CDR1 and CDR2: MNHEY, SMNVEV (reference sequence). This CDR3 comprises 15 residues. V gave up 0 bases and J gave up 0 bases, with 9 bases separating them. CDR3 DNA: TGTGCCAGCAGTTTATCCCCAGGGCTCTCCTACGAGCAGTACTTC. Encoded protein: CASSLSPGLSYEQYF.

CDR3 sequence reads: CASSLSRGQNDTGNQPQHF. CDR3 DNA sequence: TGTGCCAGCAGTCTTTCCCGGGGACAGAACGATACGGGTAATCAGCCCCAGCATTTT. The chain uses TRBV28 and TRBJ1-5; 7 bases are shared with TRBD1. V was clipped by 5 bases and J by 4 bases; unmatched bases: 20. Per germline, CDR1 MDHEN and CDR2 SYDVKM. The CDR3 runs 19 residues.

The rearrangement uses TRBV10-3 and TRBJ2-1; maybe TRBD2 (6 bases). Deletions cut 1 base from V and 9 bases from J, with 19 bases between. The CDR3 extends over 16 amino acids. Germline loops: CDR1 ENHRY, CDR2 SYGVKD. Here the CDR3 reads CAISELGGRREGEQFF. For the CDR3, the DNA is TGTGCCATCAGTGAGTTGGGGGGAAGGCGCGAAGGTGAGCAGTTCTTC.

The V gene is TRBV2, the J gene TRBJ1-5; unclear D gene. The V gene lost 5 bases and the J gene lost 4 bases, with 9 bases spanning the gap. This CDR3 contains 13 residues. The V gene's germline CDR1 is SNHLY and CDR2 FYNNEI. In DNA, the CDR3 is TGTGCCAGCAGTTTCCTATCGAATCAGCCCCAGCATTTT. Residues: CASSFLSNQPQHF.